These 10 T cell receptor beta chains came from one sample sequenced in a study of T cells in Graves' hyperthyroidism and ophthalmopathy. It was RNA transcripts that yielded the amplified TCR beta CDR3 regions. Carried out on the TCR CDR3, a first-round RT-PCR used the HTBI primer set. TCRdb redid the calling of the multiplex PCR reads with MiXCR, one entry per CDR3 protein. The sample yields under 300,000 distinct CDR3 sequences, under 30% seen once. Sample: blood. All receptors come from a man in his forties with Graves' hyperthyroidism that later progressed to Graves' ophthalmopathy.

This clonotype was counted many times. The V gene is TRBV15, the J gene TRBJ2-3, with 8 bases lining up with TRBD2. Losses at the gene ends were 4 bases for V and 3 bases for J; bases not matched to a gene: 15. The CDR3 spans 18 residues. Germline-derived CDR1 and CDR2 are LNHNV and YYDKDF (reference sequence). CDR3 amino acids: CATSKTGPLAARTDTQYF. CDR3 bases: TGTGCCACCAGCAAAACCGGTCCACTAGCGGCGAGGACAGATACGCAGTATTTT.

This clonotype appeared many times. The chain uses TRBV7-3 and TRBJ2-2; D is tentatively TRBD1 or TRBD2 (5 bases each). The CDR3 runs 14 residues. V lost 3 bases and J lost 5, with 10 bases in between. Germline CDR1 and CDR2: SGHTA and FQGTGA. In nucleotides, the CDR3 is TGTGCCAGCAGCTTCGGGACCCCAACCGGGGAGCTGTTTTTT. Its translation: CASSFGTPTGELFF.

This clonotype was recorded at least ten times. The chain employs TRBV12-3 or TRBV12-4 and TRBJ1-5, with 9 bases that match TRBD1. This CDR3 spans 14 amino acids. V lost 4 bases and J lost 9; bases outside the gene matches: 7. CDR3 protein: CASSSGQGIGPQHF. CDR3 DNA sequence: TGTGCCAGCAGTTCCGGACAGGGGATAGGGCCCCAGCATTTT.

This chain uses TRBV20-1 with TRBJ1-3; D is undetermined. Germline assignment: CDR1 DFQATT and CDR2 SNEGSKA (reference sequence). The CDR3 contains 16 residues. The V end lost 0 bases, the J end lost 0 bases, and 12 bases lay between the germline ends. In DNA form, the CDR3 reads TGCAGTGCTAGAGATAAGAGCGGGATCTCTGGAAACACCATATATTTT. The encoded protein is CSARDKSGISGNTIYF.

The chain is built from TRBV2 and TRBJ1-1; D is ambiguous. Between the trimmed V and J ends, which lost 7 bases and 3 bases, there was a span of 15 bases. CDR1 is SNHLY, CDR2 FYNNEI, per germline. The CDR3 totals 14 residues. CDR3 region: CASTSRLPDTEAFF. In DNA, the CDR3 is TGTGCCAGCACCTCTCGACTTCCGGACACTGAAGCTTTCTTT. Drawing the rest from reference TRBV2 and TRBJ1-1, the complete variable domain is EPEVTQTPSHQVTQMGQEVILRCVPISNHLYFYWYRQILGQKVEFLVSFYNNEISEKSEIFDDQFSVERPDGSNFTLKIRSTKLEDSAMYFCASTSRLPDTEAFFGQGTRLTVV.

This clonotype was seen many times. The V and J genes are TRBV12-3 or TRBV12-4 and TRBJ1-2; 7 bases map to TRBD1. J gave up 7 bases and V 5 bases, and 13 bases lay outside the gene matches. The CDR3 is made up of 15 amino acids. The CDR3 sequence: CASSISSTGYSGYTF. The CDR3 bases are TGTGCCAGCAGTATCTCCTCGACAGGGTACTCTGGCTACACCTTC.

The V call is TRBV20-1, the J call TRBJ2-5; D is unclear. V lost 6 bases, J lost 4 bases, and 21 bases lay in between. CDR1 DFQATT and CDR2 SNEGSKA come from the germline V gene (reference sequence). This CDR3 has 15 residues. The CDR3 here is CSATEPLDPGETQYF. The CDR3 DNA follows: TGCAGTGCCACGGAACCGTTGGACCCTGGAGAGACCCAGTACTTC.

This clonotype has at least ten counts. The chain employs TRBV19 and TRBJ1-3, with a weak D call TRBD1 (5 bases). The germline gives CDR1 LNHDA, CDR2 SQIVND (reference sequence). Trimming removed 2 bases from V and 2 bases from J, with 22 bases in between. The CDR3 length is 19 residues. CDR3 loop: CASSIRVRDFQGTGNTIYF. In DNA, the CDR3 is TGTGCCAGTAGTATACGCGTTCGGGACTTCCAAGGCACTGGAAACACCATATATTTT.

This clonotype was seen at least ten times. The V and J genes are TRBV19 and TRBJ2-2; D is unclear. From germline, CDR1 is LNHDA and CDR2 SQIVND (reference sequence). CDR3 length: 16 amino acids. Trimming cost V 4 bases and J 4 bases, with 16 bases left between them. CDR3 nucleotide sequence: TGTGCCAGTAGTACCCTGCCTCGGCAGACCACCGGGGAGCTGTTTTTT. This gives the protein CASSTLPRQTTGELFF.

The chain is built from TRBV6-1 and TRBJ2-2, with D possibly being TRBD1 (6 bases). This CDR3 is 16 amino acids long. The germline V gene has CDR1 MNHNS and CDR2 SASEGT. Trimming cost V 3 bases and J 11 bases, with 22 bases left between them. CDR3 DNA: TGTGCCAGCAGTGAGGGCAGGGGCTACGGGTTTCCAGAGCTGTTTTTT. Its protein is CASSEGRGYGFPELFF.